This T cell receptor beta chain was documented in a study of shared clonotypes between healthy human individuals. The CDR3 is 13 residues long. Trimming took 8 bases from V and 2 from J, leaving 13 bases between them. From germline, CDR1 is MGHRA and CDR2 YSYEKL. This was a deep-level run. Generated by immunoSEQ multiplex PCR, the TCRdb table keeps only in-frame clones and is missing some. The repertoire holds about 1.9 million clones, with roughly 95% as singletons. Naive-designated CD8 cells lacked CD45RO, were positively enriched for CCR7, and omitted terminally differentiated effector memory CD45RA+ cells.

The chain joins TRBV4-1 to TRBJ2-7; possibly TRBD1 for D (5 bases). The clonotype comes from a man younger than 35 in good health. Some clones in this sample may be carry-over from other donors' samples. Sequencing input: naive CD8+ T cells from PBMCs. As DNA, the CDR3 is TGCGCCAGCGCCGTAACAGGTACCTACGAGCAGTACTTC. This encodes CASAVTGTYEQYF.